The 16 T cell receptor beta chains presented below share a single source sample, sequenced in a study of OX40 agonist ivuxolimab in advanced cancers. TCRdb's table, derived via immunoSEQ multiplex PCR, lists solely in-frame clones and lacks some. In the table there are about 15,000 clones, around four fifths of which are singletons. The sequences come from CD4+ or CD8+ T cells sorted from blood, collected in a trial of the OX40 agonist ivuxolimab. These receptors were taken from an adult with an advanced solid tumor such as melanoma, head and neck, liver or kidney cancer.

As concerns this clone: Different DNA sequences within this sample yield the same CDR3. The V gene is TRBV27, the J gene TRBJ2-2, with D maybe TRBD1 (6 bases). The CDR3 loop spans 13 amino acids. Germline CDR1 and CDR2: MNHEY and SMNVEV (reference sequence). V lost 3 bases to trimming and J lost 6 bases, with 8 bases between them. The CDR3 sequence: CASSLGAAGELFF. CDR3 DNA: TGTGCCAGCAGTTTGGGGGCGGCCGGGGAGCTGTTTTTT.

The chain employs TRBV11-2 and TRBJ2-7, with D perhaps given as TRBD1 or TRBD2 (5 bases each). Germline-derived CDR1 and CDR2 are SGHAT and FQNNGV. The CDR3 covers 15 residues. With 0 bases removed from V and 2 bases from J, the gap between germline ends came to 11 bases. CDR3 protein: CASSLDWGLTYEQYF. Written as DNA, the CDR3 is TGTGCCAGCAGCTTAGATTGGGGGTTGACCTACGAGCAGTACTTC.

The chain's CDR3 is CASSVEGTSGSCEQYF. Here the CDR3 DNA reads TGTGCCAGCAGCGTAGAAGGGACTAGCGGGAGTTGTGAGCAGTACTTC. The chain couples TRBV9 to TRBJ2-7; 14 bases agree with TRBD2. The CDR3 has 16 amino acids. With V trimmed by 0 bases and J by 7 bases, 6 bases remained unmatched. The germline V gene has CDR1 SGDLS and CDR2 YYNGEE.

The chain couples TRBV15 to TRBJ2-3; D gene uncertain. From germline, CDR1 is LNHNV and CDR2 YYDKDF (reference sequence). V shed 0 bases and J shed 0 bases, with 7 bases lying between them. CDR3 size: 15 residues. The CDR3 sequence: CATSRDGGSTDTQYF. Written as DNA, the CDR3 is TGTGCCACCAGCAGAGATGGTGGCAGCACAGATACGCAGTATTTT.

The rearrangement joins TRBV7-8 to TRBJ2-1; TRBD2 aligns across 9 bases. Looked up from germline, CDR1 is SGHVS and CDR2 is FQNEAQ. V lost 10 bases, J lost 6 bases, and 10 bases stayed unmatched. The CDR3 contains 14 residues. The CDR3 DNA is TGTGCCACCAGGACTAGCGCGGTTAGCAATGAGCAGTTCTTC. Protein product: CATRTSAVSNEQFF.

The V and J genes are TRBV7-9 and TRBJ2-1; D could derive from TRBD1 or TRBD2 (5 bases each). The CDR3 totals 14 residues. Trimming left V 1 base short and J 4 bases short, with 8 bases between. Per the germline V gene, CDR1 is SEHNR and CDR2 is FQNEAQ (reference sequence). The CDR3 region is CASSLVGGYNEQFF. In DNA form, the CDR3 reads TGTGCCAGCAGCTTAGTTGGGGGTTACAATGAGCAGTTCTTC.

This clone appeared once. V gene TRBV11-3 combines with J gene TRBJ2-1, with D maybe TRBD1 (6 bases). V was clipped by 2 bases and J by 7 bases, with 21 bases between them. Germline-derived CDR1 and CDR2 are SGHNT and YENEEA. The CDR3 sequence is 17 residues long. This CDR3 is CASSLIPQGSTVNEQFF. The DNA for the CDR3 is TGTGCCAGCAGCTTAATACCACAGGGAAGTACGGTGAATGAGCAGTTCTTC. The variable domain in full, with the rest retrieved from reference TRBV11-3 and TRBJ2-1, is EAGVVQSPRYKIIEKKQPVAFWCNPISGHNTLYWYLQNLGQGPELLIRYENEEAVDDSQLPKDRFSAERLKGVDSTLKIQPAELGDSAVYLCASSLIPQGSTVNEQFFGPGTRLTVL.

V gene TRBV5-6 combines with J gene TRBJ2-7; TRBD2 aligns across 7 bases. The trim removed 2 bases at V and 2 bases at J, leaving 13 bases unmatched. Germline V lookup: CDR1 SGHDT, CDR2 YYEEEE. CDR3 length: 17 amino acids. CDR3 sequence reads: CASSFRSGNSITYEQYF. The CDR3 bases are TGTGCCAGCAGCTTTCGGAGCGGGAATTCTATTACCTACGAGCAGTACTTC. Full variable domain (remainder filled in from reference TRBV5-6 and TRBJ2-7): DAGVTQSPTHLIKTRGQQVTLRCSPKSGHDTVSWYQQALGQGPQFIFQYYEEEERQRGNFPDRFSGHQFPNYSSELNVNALLLGDSALYLCASSFRSGNSITYEQYFGPGTRLTVT.

The rearrangement links TRBV15 to TRBJ2-2; tentatively, D is TRBD1 (6 bases). V was pared by 0 bases and J by 1 base, with 12 bases between. The germline gives CDR1 LNHNV, CDR2 YYDKDF (reference sequence). CDR3 size: 17 residues. The DNA for the CDR3 is TGTGCCACCAGCAGAGACAGGGGCCGAATGAACACCGGGGAGCTGTTTTTT. It yields the protein CATSRDRGRMNTGELFF. Filled out from reference TRBV15 and TRBJ2-2, the complete variable domain reads DAMVIQNPRYQVTQFGKPVTLSCSQTLNHNVMYWYQQKSSQAPKLLFHYYDKDFNNEADTPDNFQSRRPNTSFCFLDIRSPGLGDTAMYLCATSRDRGRMNTGELFFGEGSRLTVL.

The chain joins TRBV4-2 to TRBJ2-7; D might be TRBD1 (6 bases). Trimming took 4 bases from V and 0 from J, leaving 7 bases between them. The length of the CDR3 is 13 residues. Germline values: CDR1 LGHNA, CDR2 YNFKEQ. The CDR3 loop is CASSRDNSYEQYF. DNA of the CDR3: TGTGCCAGCAGCCGGGACAACTCCTACGAGCAGTACTTC.

The genes are TRBV9 and TRBJ1-1, with 10 bases identical to TRBD1. CDR1 and CDR2 from the germline V gene are SGDLS and YYNGEE. The V gene end was trimmed by 4 bases and the J gene end by 4 bases; junction bases not matched to a gene: 4. The CDR3 is 14 residues long. The CDR3 spells CASSPGQGSTEAFF. CDR3 nucleotide sequence: TGTGCCAGCAGCCCGGGACAGGGGAGCACTGAAGCTTTCTTT.

The chain uses TRBV9 and TRBJ2-1, with 11 positions matching TRBD2. This CDR3 contains 15 residues. V was pared by 3 bases and J by 3 bases, with 2 bases of the junction left unmatched. Germline V gives CDR1 SGDLS, CDR2 YYNGEE. Written as DNA, the CDR3 is TGTGCCAGCAGCGCCGGGACTAGCGGCTACAATGAGCAGTTCTTC. Protein product: CASSAGTSGYNEQFF. Complete variable domain (other parts from reference TRBV9 and TRBJ2-1): DSGVTQTPKHLITATGQRVTLRCSPRSGDLSVYWYQQSLDQGLQFLIQYYNGEERAKGNILERFSAQQFPDLHSELNLSSLELGDSALYFCASSAGTSGYNEQFFGPGTRLTVL.

This chain links TRBV4-1 with TRBJ2-7; D may match TRBD1 or TRBD2 (5 bases each). Deletions cut 3 bases from V and 12 bases from J, with 24 bases between. Germline CDR1 reads MGHRA; CDR2 reads YSYEKL. The CDR3 has 15 amino acids. CDR3 amino acids: CASSQGPGTPNIAYF. CDR3 nucleotides: TGCGCCAGCAGCCAGGGACCCGGGACGCCCAACATCGCGTACTTC.

The chain employs TRBV7-3 and TRBJ2-3; the match to TRBD1 covers 10 bases. CDR1 SGHTA and CDR2 FQGTGA come from the germline V gene. V shed 6 bases and J 4 bases; nucleotides not matched to a gene: 4. The CDR3 is made up of 14 amino acids. The CDR3, as DNA: TGTGCCAGCAGGTCCGGGACAGGGGCAGATACGCAGTATTTT. This sequence encodes CASRSGTGADTQYF.

The CDR3 coding sequence is TGTGCCAGTAGTCCCGCGGGCGTCTCCTACGAGCAGTACTTC. Protein: CASSPAGVSYEQYF. This chain joins TRBV19 and TRBJ2-7; the D gene is possibly TRBD2 (5 bases). V was trimmed by 5 bases and J by 0 bases, leaving 11 bases between them. The CDR3 is 14 residues long. The V gene's germline CDR1 is LNHDA and CDR2 SQIVND (reference sequence). Supplemented by reference TRBV19 and TRBJ2-7, the full variable domain reads DGGITQSPKYLFRKEGQNVTLSCEQNLNHDAMYWYRQDPGQGLRLIYYSQIVNDFQKGDIAEGYSVSREKKESFPLTVTSAQKNPTAFYLCASSPAGVSYEQYFGPGTRLTVT.

This clone was recorded only once. This chain links TRBV27 with TRBJ1-5; TRBD1 is a possible D gene (5 bases). The V end was cut by 7 bases, the J end by 2 bases, with 15 bases between. The CDR3 extends over 15 amino acids. The germline CDR1 and CDR2 sequences are MNHEY and SMNVEV (reference sequence). As DNA, the CDR3 is TGTGCCAGCAAGGAAGGGGTAATGCGCAATCAGCCCCAGCATTTT. Its translation: CASKEGVMRNQPQHF.